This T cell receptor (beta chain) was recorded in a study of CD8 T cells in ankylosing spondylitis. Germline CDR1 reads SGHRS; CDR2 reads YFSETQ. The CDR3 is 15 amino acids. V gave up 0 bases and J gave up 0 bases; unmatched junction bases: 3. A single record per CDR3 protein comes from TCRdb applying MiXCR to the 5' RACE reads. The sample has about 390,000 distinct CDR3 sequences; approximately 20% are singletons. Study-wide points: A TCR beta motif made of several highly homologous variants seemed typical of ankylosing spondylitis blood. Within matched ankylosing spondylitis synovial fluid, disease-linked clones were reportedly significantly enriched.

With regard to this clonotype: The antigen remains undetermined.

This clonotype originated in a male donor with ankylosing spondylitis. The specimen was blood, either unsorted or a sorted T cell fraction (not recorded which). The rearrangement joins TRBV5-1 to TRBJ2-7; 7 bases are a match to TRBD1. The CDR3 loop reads CASSLVTGFSYEQYF. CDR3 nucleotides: TGCGCCAGCAGCTTGGTGACAGGGTTCTCCTACGAGCAGTACTTC. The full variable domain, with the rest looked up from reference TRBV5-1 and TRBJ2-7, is KAGVTQTPRYLIKTRGQQVTLSCSPISGHRSVSWYQQTPGQGLQFLFEYFSETQRNKGNFPGRFSGRQFSNSRSEMNVSTLELGDSALYLCASSLVTGFSYEQYFGPGTRLTVT.